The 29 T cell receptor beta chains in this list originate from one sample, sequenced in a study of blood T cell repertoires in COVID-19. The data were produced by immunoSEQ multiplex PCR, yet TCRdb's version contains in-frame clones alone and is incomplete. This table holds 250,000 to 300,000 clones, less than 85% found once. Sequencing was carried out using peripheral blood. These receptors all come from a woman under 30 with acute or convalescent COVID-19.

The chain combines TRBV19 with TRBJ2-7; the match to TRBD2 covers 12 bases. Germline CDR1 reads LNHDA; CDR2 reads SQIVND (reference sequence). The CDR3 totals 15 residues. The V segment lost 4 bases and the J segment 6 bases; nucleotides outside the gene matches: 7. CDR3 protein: CASSRLAGDLLEQYF. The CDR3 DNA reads TGTGCCAGTAGTAGACTAGCGGGAGATCTTCTCGAGCAGTACTTC.

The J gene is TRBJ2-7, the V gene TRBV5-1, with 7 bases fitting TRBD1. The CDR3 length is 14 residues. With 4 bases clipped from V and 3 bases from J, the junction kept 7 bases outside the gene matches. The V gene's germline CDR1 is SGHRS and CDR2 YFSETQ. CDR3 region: CASSDYRGGYEQYF. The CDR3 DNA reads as TGCGCCAGCAGCGATTACAGGGGTGGCTACGAGCAGTACTTC.

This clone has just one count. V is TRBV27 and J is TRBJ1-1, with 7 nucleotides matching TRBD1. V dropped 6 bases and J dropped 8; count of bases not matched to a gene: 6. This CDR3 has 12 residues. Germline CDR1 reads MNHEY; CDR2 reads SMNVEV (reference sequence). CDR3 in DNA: TGTGCCAGCAGAGACTGGGACAGCGAAGCTTTCTTT. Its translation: CASRDWDSEAFF.

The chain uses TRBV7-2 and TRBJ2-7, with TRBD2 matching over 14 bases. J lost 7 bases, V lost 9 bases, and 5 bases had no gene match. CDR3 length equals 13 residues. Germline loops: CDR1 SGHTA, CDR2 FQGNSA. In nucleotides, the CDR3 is TGTGCCAGGCCGCGGACTAGCGGGAGGGAGCAGTACTTC. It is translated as CARPRTSGREQYF.

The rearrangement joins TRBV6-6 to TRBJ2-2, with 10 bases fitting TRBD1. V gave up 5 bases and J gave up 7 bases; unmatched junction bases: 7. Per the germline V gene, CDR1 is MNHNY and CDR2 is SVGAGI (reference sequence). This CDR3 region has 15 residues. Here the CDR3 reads CASSLDRGRVGELFF. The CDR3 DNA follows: TGTGCCAGCAGTCTCGACAGGGGGCGGGTCGGGGAGCTGTTTTTT.

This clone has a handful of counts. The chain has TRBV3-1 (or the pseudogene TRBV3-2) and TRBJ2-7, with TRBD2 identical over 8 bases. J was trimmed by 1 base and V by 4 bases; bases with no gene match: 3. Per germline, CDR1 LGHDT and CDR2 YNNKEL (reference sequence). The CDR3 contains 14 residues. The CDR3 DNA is TGTGCCAGCAGCCTGACTAGCGCGTCCTACGAGCAGTACTTC. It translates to CASSLTSASYEQYF.

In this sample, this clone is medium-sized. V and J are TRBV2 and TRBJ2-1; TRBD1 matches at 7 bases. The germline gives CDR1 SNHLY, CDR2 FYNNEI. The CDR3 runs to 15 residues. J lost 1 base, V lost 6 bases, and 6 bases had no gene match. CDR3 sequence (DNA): TGTGCCAGCAGCTCCGGGACAGAGTCCTACAATGAGCAGTTCTTC. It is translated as CASSSGTESYNEQFF.

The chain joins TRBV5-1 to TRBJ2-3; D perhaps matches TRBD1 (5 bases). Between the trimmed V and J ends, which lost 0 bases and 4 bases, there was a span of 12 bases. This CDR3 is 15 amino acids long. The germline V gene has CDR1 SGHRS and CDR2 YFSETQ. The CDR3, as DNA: TGCGCCAGCAGCTTGGACTCGGACACCGCAGATACGCAGTATTTT. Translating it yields CASSLDSDTADTQYF.

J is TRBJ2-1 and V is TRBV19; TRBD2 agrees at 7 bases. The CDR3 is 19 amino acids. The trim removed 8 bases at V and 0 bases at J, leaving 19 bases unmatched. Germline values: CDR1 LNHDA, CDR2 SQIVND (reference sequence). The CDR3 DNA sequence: TGTGCCAGTGGCCCTACCCACCCTGGCGGGAGAATCTCCTACAATGAGCAGTTCTTC. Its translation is CASGPTHPGGRISYNEQFF.

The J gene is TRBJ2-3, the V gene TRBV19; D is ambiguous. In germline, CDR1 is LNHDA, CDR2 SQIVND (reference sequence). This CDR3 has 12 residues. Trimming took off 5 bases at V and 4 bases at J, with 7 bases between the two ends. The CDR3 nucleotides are TGTGCCAGTAGTCCCAATTCAGATACGCAGTATTTT. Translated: CASSPNSDTQYF.

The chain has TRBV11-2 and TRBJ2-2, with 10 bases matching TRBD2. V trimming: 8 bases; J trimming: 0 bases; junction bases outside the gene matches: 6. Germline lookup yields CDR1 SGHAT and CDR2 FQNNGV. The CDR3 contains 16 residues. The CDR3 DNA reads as TGTGCCAGCCCCAAAGCGGGAGGGTCGAACACCGGGGAGCTGTTTTTT. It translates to CASPKAGGSNTGELFF.

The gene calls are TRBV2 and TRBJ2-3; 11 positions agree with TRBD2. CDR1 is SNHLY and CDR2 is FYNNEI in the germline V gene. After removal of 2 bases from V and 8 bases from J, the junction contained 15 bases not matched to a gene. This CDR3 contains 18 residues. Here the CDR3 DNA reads TGTGCCAGCAGTGAACGGCCTAGCGGGAGGCAGCAAACGGCTACGCAGTATTTT. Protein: CASSERPSGRQQTATQYF.

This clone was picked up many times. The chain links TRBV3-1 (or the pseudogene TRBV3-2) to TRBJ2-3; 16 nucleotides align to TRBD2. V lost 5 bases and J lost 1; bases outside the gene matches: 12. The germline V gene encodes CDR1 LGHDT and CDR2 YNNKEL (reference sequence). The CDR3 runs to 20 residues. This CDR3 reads CASSRQLGLAGGRGTDTQYF. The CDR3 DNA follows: TGTGCCAGCAGCAGGCAGCTGGGACTAGCGGGAGGGAGGGGCACAGATACGCAGTATTTT.

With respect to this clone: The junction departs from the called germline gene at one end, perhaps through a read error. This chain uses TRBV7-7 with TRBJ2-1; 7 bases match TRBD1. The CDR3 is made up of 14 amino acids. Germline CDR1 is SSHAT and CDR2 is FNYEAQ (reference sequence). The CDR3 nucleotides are TGTGCTAGCAGCTCCGGGACAGCAATAGCTGAGCAGTTCTTC. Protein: CASSSGTAIAEQFF.

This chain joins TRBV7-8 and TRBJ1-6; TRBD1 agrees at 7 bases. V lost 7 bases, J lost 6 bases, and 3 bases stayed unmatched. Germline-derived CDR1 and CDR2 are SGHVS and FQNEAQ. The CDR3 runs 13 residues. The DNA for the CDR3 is TGTGCCAGCATAGGGGACAGTAATTCACCCCTCCACTTT. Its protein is CASIGDSNSPLHF.

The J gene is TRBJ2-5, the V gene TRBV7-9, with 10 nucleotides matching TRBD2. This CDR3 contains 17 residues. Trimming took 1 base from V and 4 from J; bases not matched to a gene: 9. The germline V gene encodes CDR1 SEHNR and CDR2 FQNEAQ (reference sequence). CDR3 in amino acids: CASSLGILRLAGETQYF. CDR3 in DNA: TGTGCCAGCAGCTTAGGTATATTGAGACTAGCGGGAGAGACCCAGTACTTC.

CDR3 in DNA: TGTGCCACGGGGTATGGCAATCAGCCCCAGCATTTT. Translated: CATGYGNQPQHF. The chain links TRBV5-8 to TRBJ1-5; the D is unclear. With 9 bases removed from V and 2 bases from J, the gap between germline ends came to 9 bases. From germline, CDR1 is SGHTS and CDR2 YDEGEE. This CDR3 has 12 residues.

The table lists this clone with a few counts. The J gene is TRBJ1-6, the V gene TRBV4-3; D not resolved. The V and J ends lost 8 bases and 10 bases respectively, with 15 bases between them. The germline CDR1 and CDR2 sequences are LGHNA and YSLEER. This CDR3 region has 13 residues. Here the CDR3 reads CASAREGFSPLHF. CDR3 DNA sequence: TGCGCCAGCGCCCGAGAGGGTTTCTCACCCCTCCACTTT.

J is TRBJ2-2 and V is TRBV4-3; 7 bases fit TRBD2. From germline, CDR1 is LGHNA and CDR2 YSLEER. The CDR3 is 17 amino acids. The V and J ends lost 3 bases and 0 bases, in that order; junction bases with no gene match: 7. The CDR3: CASSHGRGDPNTGELFF. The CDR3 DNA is TGCGCCAGCAGCCATGGACGGGGGGACCCGAACACCGGGGAGCTGTTTTTT.

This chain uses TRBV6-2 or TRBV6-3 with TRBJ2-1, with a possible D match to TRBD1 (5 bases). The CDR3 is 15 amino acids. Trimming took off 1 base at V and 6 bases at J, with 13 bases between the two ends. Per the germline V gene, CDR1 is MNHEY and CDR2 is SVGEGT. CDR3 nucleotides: TGTGCCAGCAGTTACTTCAGGGTTTCGGGCAATGAGCAGTTCTTC. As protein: CASSYFRVSGNEQFF.

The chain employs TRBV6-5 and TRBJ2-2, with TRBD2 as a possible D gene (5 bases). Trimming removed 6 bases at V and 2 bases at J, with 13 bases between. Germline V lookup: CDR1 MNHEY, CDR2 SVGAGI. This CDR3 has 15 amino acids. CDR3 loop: CASSRAVLNTGELFF. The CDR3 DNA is TGTGCCAGCAGCAGAGCGGTTTTAAACACCGGGGAGCTGTTTTTT.

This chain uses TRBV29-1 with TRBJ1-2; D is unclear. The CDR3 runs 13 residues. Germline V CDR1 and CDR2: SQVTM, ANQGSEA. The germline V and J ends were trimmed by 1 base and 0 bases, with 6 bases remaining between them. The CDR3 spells CSVEGESNYGYTF. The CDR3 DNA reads TGCAGCGTTGAAGGAGAATCTAACTATGGCTACACCTTC.

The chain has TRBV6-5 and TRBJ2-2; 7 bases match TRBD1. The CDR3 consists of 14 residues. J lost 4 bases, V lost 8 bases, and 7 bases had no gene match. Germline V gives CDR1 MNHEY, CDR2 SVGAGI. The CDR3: CASSTGPSTGELFF. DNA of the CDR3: TGTGCCAGCTCGACAGGGCCGAGCACCGGGGAGCTGTTTTTT.

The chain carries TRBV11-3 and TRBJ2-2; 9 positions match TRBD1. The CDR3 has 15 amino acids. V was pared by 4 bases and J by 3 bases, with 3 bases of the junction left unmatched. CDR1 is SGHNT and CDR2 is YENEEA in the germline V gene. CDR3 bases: TGTGCCAGCAGCTCTTGGACAGGGGACACCGGGGAGCTGTTTTTT. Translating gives CASSSWTGDTGELFF.

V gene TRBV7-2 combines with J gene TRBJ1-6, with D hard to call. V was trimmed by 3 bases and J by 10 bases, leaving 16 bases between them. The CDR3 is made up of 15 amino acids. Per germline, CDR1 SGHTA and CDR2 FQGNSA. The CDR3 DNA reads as TGTGCCAGCAGCTTCGGACCGAGGGATGGGTCACCCCTCCACTTT. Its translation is CASSFGPRDGSPLHF.

DNA for the CDR3: TGTGCCAGCTCACCTCACCCCCTATTAGCGGGGGGGGACAATGAGCAGTTCTTC. Protein: CASSPHPLLAGGDNEQFF. The V and J genes are TRBV18 and TRBJ2-1, with 11 nucleotides matching TRBD2. Losses at the gene ends were 3 bases for V and 5 bases for J; bases not matched to a gene: 12. The CDR3 totals 18 residues. Per the germline V gene, CDR1 is KGHSH and CDR2 is LQKENI.

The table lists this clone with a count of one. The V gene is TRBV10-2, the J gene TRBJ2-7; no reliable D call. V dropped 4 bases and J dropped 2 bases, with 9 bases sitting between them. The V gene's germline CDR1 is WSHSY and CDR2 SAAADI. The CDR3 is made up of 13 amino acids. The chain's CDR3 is CASSASVAYEQYF. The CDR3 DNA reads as TGCGCCAGCAGTGCCAGCGTAGCCTACGAGCAGTACTTC.

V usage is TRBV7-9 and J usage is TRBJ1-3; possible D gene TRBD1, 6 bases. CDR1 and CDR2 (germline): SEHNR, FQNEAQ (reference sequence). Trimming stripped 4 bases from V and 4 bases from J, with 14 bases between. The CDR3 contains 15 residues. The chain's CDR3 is CASSSAQGRGNTIYF. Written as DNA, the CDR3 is TGTGCCAGCAGCTCGGCACAGGGTCGAGGAAACACCATATATTTT.

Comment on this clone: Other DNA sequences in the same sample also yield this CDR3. CDR3 coding DNA: TGCGCCAGCAGCCAAGACAGGGTGTCTGAAGCTTTCTTT. As protein: CASSQDRVSEAFF. The chain employs TRBV4-3 and TRBJ1-1, with D tentatively TRBD1 (5 bases). This CDR3 has 13 residues. V lost 0 bases and J 6 bases, leaving 8 bases between the germline ends. Germline V gives CDR1 LGHNA, CDR2 YSLEER.